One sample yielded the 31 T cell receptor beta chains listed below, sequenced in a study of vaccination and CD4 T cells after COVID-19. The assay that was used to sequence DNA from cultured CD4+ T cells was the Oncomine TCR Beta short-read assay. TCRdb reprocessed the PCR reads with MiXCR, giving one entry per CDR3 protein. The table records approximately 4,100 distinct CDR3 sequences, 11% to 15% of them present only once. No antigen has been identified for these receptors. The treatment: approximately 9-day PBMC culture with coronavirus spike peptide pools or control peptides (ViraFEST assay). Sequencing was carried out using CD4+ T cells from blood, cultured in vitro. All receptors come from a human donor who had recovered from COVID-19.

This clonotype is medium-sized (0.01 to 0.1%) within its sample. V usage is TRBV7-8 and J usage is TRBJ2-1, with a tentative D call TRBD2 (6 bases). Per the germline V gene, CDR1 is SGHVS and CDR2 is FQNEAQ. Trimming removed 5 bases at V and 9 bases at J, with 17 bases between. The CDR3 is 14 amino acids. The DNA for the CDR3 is TGTGCCAGCAGCAAGACTAGGACGCCCGGTGAGCAGTTCTTC. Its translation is CASSKTRTPGEQFF.

DNA for the CDR3: TGTGCCAGCAGCTGGGGGGACCAAAGAAACACCATATATTTT. Protein: CASSWGDQRNTIYF. The chain couples TRBV7-2 to TRBJ1-3; TRBD1 might be the D (5 bases). With 4 bases removed from V and 5 bases from J, the gap between germline ends came to 12 bases. In germline, CDR1 is SGHTA, CDR2 FQGNSA. The CDR3 length is 14 residues. The complete variable domain, with remaining parts taken from reference TRBV7-2 and TRBJ1-3, reads GAGVSQSPSNKVTEKGKDVELRCDPISGHTALYWYRQSLGQGLEFLIYFQGNSAPDKSGLPSDRFSAERTGGSVSTLTIQRTQQEDSAVYLCASSWGDQRNTIYFGEGSWLTVV.

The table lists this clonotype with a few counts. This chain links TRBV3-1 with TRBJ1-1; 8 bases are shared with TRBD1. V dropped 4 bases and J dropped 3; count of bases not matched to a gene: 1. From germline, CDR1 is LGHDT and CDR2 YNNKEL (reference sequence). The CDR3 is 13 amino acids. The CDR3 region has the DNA TGTGCCAGCAGCCTGACAGGGGACACTGAAGCTTTCTTT. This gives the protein CASSLTGDTEAFF.

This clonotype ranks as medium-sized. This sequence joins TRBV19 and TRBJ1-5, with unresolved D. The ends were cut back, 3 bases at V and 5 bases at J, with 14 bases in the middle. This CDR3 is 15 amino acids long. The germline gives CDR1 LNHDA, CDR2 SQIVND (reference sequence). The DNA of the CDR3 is TGTGCCAGTAGTATGTGGAACGGGAGAGATCAGCCCCAGCATTTT. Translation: CASSMWNGRDQPQHF.

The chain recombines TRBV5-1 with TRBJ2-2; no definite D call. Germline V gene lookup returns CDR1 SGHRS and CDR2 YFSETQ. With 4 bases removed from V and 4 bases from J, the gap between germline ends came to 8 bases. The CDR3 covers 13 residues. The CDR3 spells CASSPRTTGELFF. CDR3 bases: TGCGCCAGCAGCCCCCGGACCACCGGGGAGCTGTTTTTT.

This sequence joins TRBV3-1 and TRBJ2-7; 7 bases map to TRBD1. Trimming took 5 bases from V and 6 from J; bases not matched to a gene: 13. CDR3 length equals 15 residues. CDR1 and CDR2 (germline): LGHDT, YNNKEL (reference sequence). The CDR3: CASSKGQTPILEQYF. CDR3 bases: TGTGCCAGCAGCAAGGGACAGACCCCCATCCTCGAGCAGTACTTC.

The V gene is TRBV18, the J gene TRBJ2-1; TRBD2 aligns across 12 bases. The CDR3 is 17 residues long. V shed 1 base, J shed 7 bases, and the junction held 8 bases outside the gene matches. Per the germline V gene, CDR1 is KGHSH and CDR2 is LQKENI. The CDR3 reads CASSPLIPSGGANEQFF. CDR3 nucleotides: TGTGCCAGCTCACCACTAATCCCTAGCGGGGGGGCGAATGAGCAGTTCTTC.

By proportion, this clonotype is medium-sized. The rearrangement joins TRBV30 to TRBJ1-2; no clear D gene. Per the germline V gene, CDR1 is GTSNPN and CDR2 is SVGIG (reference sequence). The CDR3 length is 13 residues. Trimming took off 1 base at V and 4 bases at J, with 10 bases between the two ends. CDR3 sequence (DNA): TGTGCCTGGAGTGCCGACTTAGCCTATGGCTACACCTTC. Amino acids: CAWSADLAYGYTF.

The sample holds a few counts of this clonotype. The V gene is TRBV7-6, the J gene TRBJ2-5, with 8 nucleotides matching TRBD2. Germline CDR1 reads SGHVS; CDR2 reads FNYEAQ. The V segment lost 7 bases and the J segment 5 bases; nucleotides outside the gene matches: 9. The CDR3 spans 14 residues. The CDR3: CASTPGGGAETQYF. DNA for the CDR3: TGTGCCAGCACTCCCGGGGGGGGGGCGGAGACCCAGTACTTC.

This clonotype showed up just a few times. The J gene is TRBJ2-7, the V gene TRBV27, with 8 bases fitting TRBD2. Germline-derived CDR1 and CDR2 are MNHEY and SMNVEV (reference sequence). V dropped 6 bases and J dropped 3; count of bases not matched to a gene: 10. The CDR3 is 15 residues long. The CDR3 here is CASSLTLAGGYEQYF. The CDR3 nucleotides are TGTGCCAGCAGCCTTACCCTAGCGGGCGGCTACGAGCAGTACTTC.

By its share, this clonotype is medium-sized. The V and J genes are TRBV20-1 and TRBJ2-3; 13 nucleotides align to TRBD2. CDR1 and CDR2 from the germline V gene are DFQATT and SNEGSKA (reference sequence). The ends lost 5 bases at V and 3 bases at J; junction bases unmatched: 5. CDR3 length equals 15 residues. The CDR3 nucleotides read TGCAGTGCTCTCGGGACTAGCGGGGTTACAGATACGCAGTATTTT. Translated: CSALGTSGVTDTQYF.

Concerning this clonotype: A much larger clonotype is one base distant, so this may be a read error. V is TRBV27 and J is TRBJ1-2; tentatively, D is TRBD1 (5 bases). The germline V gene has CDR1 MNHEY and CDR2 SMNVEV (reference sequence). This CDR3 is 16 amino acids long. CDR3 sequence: CANSSTGTPKGYGYTF. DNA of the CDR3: TGTGCCAACAGTTCGACCGGGACTCCGAAGGGGTATGGCTACACCTTC.

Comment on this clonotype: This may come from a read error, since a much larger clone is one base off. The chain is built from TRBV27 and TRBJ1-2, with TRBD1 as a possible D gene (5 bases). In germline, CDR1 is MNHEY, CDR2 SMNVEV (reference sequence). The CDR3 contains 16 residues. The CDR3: CASSSTGTPKGYGYAF. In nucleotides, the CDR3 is TGTGCCAGCAGTTCGACCGGGACTCCGAAGGGGTATGGCTACGCCTTC.

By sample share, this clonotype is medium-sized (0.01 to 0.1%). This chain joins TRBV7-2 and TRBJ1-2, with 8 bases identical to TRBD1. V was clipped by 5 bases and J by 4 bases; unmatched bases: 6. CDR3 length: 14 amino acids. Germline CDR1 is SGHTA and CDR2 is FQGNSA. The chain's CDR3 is CASSTDRGPYGYTF. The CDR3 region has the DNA TGTGCCAGCAGCACCGACAGGGGTCCCTATGGCTACACCTTC.

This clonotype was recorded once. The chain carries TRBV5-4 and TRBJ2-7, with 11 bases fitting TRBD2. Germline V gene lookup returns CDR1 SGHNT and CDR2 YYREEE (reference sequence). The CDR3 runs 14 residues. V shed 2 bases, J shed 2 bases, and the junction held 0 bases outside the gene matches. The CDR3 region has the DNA TGTGCCAGCAGCTTTAGCGGGGGGGCCTACGAGCAGTACTTC. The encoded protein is CASSFSGGAYEQYF.

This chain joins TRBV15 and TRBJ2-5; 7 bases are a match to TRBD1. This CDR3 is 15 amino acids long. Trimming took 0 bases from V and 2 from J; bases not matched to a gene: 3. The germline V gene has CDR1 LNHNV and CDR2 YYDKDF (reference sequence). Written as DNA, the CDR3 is TGTGCCACCAGCAGAGATTCGGGACAGCAAGAGACCCAGTACTTC. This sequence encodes CATSRDSGQQETQYF.

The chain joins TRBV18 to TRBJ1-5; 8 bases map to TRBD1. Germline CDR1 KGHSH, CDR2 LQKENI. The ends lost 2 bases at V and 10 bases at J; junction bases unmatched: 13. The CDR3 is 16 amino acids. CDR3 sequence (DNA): TGTGCCAGCTCACCAGCGACAGGGGCTCGATCCCAACCCCAGCATTTT. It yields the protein CASSPATGARSQPQHF. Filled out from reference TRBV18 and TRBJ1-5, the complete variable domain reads NAGVMQNPRHLVRRRGQEARLRCSPMKGHSHVYWYRQLPEEGLKFMVYLQKENIIDESGMPKERFSAEFPKEGPSILRIQQVVRGDSAAYFCASSPATGARSQPQHFGDGTRLSIL.

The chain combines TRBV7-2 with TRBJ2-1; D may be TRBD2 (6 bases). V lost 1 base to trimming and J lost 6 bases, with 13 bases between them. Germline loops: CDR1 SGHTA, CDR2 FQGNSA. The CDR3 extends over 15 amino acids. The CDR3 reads CASSLGGLRINEQFF. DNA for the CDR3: TGTGCCAGCAGCTTAGGAGGACTAAGGATCAATGAGCAGTTCTTC.

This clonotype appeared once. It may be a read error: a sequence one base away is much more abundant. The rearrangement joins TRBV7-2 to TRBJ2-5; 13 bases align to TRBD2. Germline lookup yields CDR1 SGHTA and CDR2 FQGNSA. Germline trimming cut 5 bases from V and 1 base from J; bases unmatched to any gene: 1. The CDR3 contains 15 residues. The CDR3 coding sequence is TGTGCCAGCAGCCGACTAGCGGGGGGCCAAGAGACCCAGTACTTC. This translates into CASSRLAGGQETQYF.

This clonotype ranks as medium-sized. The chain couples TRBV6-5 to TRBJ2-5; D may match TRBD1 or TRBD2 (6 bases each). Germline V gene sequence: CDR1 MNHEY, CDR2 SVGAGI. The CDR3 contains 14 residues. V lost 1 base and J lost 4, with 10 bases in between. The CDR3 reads CASSYYGGVETQYF. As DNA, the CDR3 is TGTGCCAGCAGTTACTACGGGGGCGTAGAGACCCAGTACTTC.

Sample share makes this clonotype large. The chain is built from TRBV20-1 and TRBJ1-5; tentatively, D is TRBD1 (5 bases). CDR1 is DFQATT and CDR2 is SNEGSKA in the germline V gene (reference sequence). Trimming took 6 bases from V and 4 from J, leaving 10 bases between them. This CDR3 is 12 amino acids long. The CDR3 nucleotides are TGCAGTGCCACGCCAGGGAATCAGCCCCAGCATTTT. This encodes CSATPGNQPQHF.

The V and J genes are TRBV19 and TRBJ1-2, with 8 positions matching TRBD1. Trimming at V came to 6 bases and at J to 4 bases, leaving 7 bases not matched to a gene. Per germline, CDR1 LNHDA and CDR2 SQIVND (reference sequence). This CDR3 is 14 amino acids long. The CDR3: CASSRGRLIYGYTF. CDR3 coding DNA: TGTGCCAGTAGCAGGGGGCGACTTATCTATGGCTACACCTTC. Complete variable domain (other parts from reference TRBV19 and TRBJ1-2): DGGITQSPKYLFRKEGQNVTLSCEQNLNHDAMYWYRQDPGQGLRLIYYSQIVNDFQKGDIAEGYSVSREKKESFPLTVTSAQKNPTAFYLCASSRGRLIYGYTFGSGTRLTVV.

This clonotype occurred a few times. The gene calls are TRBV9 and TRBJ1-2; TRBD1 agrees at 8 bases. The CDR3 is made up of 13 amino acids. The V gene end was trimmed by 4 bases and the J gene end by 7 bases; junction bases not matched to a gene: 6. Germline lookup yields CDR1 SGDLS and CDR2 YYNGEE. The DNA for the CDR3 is TGTGCCAGCAGCTCAGGACAGGGAGGTGGCTACACCTTC. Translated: CASSSGQGGGYTF. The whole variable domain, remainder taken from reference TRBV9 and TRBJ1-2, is DSGVTQTPKHLITATGQRVTLRCSPRSGDLSVYWYQQSLDQGLQFLIQYYNGEERAKGNILERFSAQQFPDLHSELNLSSLELGDSALYFCASSSGQGGGYTFGSGTRLTVV.

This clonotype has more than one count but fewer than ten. CDR3 nucleotide sequence: TGTGCCAGCAGCCCCGGGACAGGGGTAGGAGGCTACACCTTC. This sequence encodes CASSPGTGVGGYTF. The chain combines TRBV11-2 with TRBJ1-2; TRBD1 matches at 10 bases. The V segment lost 5 bases and the J segment 8 bases; nucleotides outside the gene matches: 8. The CDR3 is 14 amino acids. Germline-derived CDR1 and CDR2 are SGHAT and FQNNGV. Looking up the rest from reference TRBV11-2 and TRBJ1-2 gives the full variable domain: EAGVAQSPRYKIIEKRQSVAFWCNPISGHATLYWYQQILGQGPKLLIQFQNNGVVDDSQLPKDRFSAERLKGVDSTLKIQPAKLEDSAVYLCASSPGTGVGGYTFGSGTRLTVV.

CDR3 residues: CAWSDGSSYEQYF. CDR3 bases: TGTGCCTGGAGTGACGGATCCTCCTACGAGCAGTACTTC. The chain is built from TRBV30 and TRBJ2-7; no firm D call. In germline, CDR1 is GTSNPN, CDR2 SVGIG (reference sequence). V lost 1 base to trimming and J lost 0 bases, with 7 bases between them. This CDR3 region has 13 residues.

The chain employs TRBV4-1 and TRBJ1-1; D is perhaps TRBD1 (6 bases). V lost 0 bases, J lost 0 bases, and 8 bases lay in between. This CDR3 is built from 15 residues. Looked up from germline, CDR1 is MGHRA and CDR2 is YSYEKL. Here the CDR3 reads CASSQEGAMNTEAFF. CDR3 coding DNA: TGCGCCAGCAGCCAAGAGGGGGCCATGAACACTGAAGCTTTCTTT.

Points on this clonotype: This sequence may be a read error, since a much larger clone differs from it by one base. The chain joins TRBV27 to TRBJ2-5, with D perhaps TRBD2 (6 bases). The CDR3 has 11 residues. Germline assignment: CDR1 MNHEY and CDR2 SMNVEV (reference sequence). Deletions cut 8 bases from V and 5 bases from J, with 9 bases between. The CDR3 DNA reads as TGTGCCAGCGGACGGGGGGAGACCCAGTACTTC. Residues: CASGRGETQYF.

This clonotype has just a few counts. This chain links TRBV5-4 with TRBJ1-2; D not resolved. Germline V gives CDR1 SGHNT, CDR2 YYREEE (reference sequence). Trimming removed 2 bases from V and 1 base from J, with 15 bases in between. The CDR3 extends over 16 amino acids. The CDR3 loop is CASSLIGQQINYGYTF. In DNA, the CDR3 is TGTGCCAGCAGCTTAATTGGCCAGCAGATTAACTATGGCTACACCTTC.

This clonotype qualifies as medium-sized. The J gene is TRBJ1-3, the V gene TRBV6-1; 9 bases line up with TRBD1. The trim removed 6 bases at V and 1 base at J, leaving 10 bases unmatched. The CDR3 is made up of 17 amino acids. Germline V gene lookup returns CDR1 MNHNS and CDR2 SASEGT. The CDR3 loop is CASSITGGVGSGNTIYF. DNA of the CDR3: TGTGCCAGCAGCATAACAGGGGGCGTAGGATCTGGAAACACCATATATTTT.

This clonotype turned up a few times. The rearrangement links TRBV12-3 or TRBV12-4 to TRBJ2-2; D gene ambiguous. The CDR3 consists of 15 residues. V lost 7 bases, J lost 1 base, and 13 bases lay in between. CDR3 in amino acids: CASTRRKLNTGELFF. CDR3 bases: TGTGCCAGCACTAGACGGAAGCTGAACACCGGGGAGCTGTTTTTT.

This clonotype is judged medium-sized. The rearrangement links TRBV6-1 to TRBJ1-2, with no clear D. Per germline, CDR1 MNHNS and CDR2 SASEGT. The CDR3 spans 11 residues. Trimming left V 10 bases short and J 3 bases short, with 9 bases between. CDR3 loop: CATKEDYGYTF. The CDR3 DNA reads TGTGCCACCAAGGAGGACTATGGCTACACCTTC.